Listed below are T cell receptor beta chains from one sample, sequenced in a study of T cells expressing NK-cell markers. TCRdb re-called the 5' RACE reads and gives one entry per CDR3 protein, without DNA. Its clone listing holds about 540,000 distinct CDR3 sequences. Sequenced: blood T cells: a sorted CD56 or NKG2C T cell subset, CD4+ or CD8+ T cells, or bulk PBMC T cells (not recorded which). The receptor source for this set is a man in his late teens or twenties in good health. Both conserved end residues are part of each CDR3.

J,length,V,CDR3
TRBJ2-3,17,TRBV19,CASSSKGTSSSTDTQYF
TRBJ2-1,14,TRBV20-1,CSARIVDSYNEQFF
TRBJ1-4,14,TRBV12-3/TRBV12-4,CASSLVSGGEKLFF
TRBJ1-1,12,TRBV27,CASSSHGAEAFF
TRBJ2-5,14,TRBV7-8,CASSPGGLLETQYF
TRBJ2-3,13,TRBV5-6,CASTVTGTDTQYF
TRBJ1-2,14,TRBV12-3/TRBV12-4,CASTMGRGNYGYTF
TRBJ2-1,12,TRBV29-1,CSVESLYNEQFF
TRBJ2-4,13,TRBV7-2,CASSRLAANIQYF
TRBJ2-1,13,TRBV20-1,CSAPNRTGELKFF
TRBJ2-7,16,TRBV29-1,CSVEDQFGGAHYEQYF
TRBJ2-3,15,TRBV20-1,CSATGHPSSTDTQYF
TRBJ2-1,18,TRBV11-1,CASTLGGTSGNPYNEQFF
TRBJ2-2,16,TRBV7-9,CASSSPGTSSDGELFF
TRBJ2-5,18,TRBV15,CATSHGLAGGPGDETQYF
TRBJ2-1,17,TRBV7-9,CASRPRALAGGDNEQFF
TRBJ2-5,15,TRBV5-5,CASSLMVTVLETQYF
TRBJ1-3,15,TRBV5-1,CASSFPGAEGNTIYF
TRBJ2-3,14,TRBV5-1,CASSPIGDTDTQYF
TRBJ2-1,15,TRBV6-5,CASSYLTSGYNEQFF
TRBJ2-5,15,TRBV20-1,CSAPGTSGRVETQYF
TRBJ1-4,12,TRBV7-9,CASSNKNLGLFF
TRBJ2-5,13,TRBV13,CASSGGWRETQYF
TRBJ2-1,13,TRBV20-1,CRACGADYNEQFF
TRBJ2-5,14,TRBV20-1,CSARSEHTQETQYF
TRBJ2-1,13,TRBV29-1,CSVPWLGVGGQFF
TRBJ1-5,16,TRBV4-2,CASSQGEGSWDQPQHF
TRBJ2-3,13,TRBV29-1,CSVDLRDTDTQYF
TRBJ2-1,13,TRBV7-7,CASSSDRGHEQFF
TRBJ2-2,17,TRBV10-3,CAISESTGQGNTGELFF
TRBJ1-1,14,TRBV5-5,CASRTSREDTEAFF
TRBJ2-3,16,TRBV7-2,CASSLAGAPGTDTQYF
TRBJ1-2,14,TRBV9,CASSATGSNYGYTF
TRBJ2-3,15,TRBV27,CAIRRLAGGVDTQYF
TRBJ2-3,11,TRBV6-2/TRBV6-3,CATQGSDTQYF